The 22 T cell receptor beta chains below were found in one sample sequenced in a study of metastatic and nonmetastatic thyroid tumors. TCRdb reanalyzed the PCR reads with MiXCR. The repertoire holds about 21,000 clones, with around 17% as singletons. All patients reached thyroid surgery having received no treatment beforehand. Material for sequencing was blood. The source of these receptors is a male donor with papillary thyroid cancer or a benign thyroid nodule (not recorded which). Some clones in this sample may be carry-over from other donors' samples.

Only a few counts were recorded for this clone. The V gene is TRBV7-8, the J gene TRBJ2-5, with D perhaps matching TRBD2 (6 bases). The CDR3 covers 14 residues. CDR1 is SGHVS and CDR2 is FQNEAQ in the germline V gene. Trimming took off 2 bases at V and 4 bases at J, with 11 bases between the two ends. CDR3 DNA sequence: TGTGCCAGCAGCTTACGCGGGATTCGAGAGACCCAGTACTTC. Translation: CASSLRGIRETQYF.

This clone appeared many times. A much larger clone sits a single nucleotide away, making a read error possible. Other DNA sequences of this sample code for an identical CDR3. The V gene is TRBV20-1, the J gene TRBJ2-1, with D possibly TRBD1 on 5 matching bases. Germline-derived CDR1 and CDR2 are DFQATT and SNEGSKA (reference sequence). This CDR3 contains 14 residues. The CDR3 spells CSARWGSPYNEQFF. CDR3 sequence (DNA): TGCAGCGCCAGGTGGGGCAGCCCGTACAATGAGCAGTTCTTC.

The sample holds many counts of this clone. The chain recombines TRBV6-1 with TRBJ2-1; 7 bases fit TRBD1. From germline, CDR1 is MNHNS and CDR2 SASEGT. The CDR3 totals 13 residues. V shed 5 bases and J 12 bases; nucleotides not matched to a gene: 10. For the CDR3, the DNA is TGTGCCAGCAGTAAGAACGGACAGGAGCGGCAGTTCTTC. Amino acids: CASSKNGQERQFF.

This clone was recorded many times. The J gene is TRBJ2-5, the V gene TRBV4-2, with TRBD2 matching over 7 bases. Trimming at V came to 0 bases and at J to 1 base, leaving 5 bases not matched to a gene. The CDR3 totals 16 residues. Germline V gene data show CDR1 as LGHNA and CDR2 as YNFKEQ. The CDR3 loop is CASSQERGGIQETQYF. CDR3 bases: TGTGCCAGCAGCCAAGAGAGGGGAGGGATCCAAGAGACCCAGTACTTC.

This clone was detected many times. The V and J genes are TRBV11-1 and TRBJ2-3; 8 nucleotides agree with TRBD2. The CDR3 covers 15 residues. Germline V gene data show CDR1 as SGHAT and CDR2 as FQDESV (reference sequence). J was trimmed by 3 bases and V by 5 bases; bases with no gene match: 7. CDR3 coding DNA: TGTGCCAGCAGCACTAGCGGAGGAGGGACAGATACGCAGTATTTT. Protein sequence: CASSTSGGGTDTQYF.

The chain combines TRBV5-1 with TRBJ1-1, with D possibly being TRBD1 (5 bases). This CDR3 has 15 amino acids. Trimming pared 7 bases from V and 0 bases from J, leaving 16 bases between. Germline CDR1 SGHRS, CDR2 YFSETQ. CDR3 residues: CASERGEGMNTEAFF. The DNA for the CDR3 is TGCGCCAGCGAGAGGGGAGAAGGGATGAACACTGAAGCTTTCTTT.

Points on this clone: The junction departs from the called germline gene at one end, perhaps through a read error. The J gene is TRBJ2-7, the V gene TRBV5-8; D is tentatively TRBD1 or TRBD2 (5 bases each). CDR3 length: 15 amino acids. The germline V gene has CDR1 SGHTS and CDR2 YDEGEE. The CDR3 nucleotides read TGCGCCAGCATCTCCGCCCACTGGGGGAACTACGAGCAGTACTTC. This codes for CASISAHWGNYEQYF.

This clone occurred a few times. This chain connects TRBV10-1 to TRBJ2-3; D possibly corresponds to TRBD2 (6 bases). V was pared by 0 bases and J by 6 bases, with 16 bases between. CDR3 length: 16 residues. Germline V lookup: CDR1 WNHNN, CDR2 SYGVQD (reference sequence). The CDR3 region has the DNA TGCGCCAGCAGTGAGTCGTTGTGGGCGCGGGGTGATACGCAGTATTTT. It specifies CASSESLWARGDTQYF.

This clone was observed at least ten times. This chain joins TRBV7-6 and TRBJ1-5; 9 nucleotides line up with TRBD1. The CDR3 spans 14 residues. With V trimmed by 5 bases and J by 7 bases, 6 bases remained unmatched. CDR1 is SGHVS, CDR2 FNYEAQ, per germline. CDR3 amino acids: CASSTDRGKQPQHF. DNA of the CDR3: TGTGCCAGCAGCACCGACAGGGGGAAACAGCCCCAGCATTTT.

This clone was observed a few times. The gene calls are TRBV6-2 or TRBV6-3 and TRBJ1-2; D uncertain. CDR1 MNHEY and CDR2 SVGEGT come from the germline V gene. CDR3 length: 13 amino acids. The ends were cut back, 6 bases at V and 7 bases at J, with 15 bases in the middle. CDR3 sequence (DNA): TGTGCCAGCAGCCCTGACCAAATTACTGGCTACACCTTC. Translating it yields CASSPDQITGYTF.

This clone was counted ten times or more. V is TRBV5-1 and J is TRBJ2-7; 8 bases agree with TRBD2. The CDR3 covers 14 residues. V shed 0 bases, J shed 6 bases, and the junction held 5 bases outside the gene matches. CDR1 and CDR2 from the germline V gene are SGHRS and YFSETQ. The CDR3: CASSLGAGAVEQYF. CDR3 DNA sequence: TGCGCCAGCAGCTTGGGAGCGGGGGCGGTCGAGCAGTACTTC.

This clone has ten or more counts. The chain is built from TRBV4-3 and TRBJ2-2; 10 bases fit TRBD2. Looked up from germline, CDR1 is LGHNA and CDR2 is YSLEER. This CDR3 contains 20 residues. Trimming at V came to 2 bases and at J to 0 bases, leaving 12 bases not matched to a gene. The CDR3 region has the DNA TGCGCCAGCAGCCAACCCCCTTATCGGACTAGCGGATCGAACACCGGGGAGCTGTTTTTT. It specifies CASSQPPYRTSGSNTGELFF.

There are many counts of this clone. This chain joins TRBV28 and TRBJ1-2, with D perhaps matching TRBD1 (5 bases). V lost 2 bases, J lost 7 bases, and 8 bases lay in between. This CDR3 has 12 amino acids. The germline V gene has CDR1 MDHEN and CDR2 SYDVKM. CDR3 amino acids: CASSLVGAGYTF. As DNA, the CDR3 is TGTGCCAGCAGTTTAGTAGGGGCTGGCTACACCTTC.

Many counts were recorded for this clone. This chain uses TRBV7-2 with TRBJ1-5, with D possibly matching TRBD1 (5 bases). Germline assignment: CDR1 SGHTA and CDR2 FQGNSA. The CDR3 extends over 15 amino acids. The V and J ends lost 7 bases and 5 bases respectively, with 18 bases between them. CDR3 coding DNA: TGTGCCAGCACCTCAAATCCCCAGGGTTATCAGCCCCAGCATTTT. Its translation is CASTSNPQGYQPQHF.

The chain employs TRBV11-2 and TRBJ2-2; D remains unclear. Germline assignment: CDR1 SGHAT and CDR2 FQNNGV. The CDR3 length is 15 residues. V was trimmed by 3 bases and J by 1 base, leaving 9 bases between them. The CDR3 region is CASSFFPGNTGELFF. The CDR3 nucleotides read TGTGCCAGCAGCTTCTTCCCCGGGAACACCGGGGAGCTGTTTTTT.

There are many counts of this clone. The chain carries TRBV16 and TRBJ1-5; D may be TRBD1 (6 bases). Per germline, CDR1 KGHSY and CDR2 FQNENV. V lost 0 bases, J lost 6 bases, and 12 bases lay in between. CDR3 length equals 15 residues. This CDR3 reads CASSQSSQGRQPQHF. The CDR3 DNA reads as TGTGCCAGCAGCCAATCCTCACAGGGTCGTCAGCCCCAGCATTTT.

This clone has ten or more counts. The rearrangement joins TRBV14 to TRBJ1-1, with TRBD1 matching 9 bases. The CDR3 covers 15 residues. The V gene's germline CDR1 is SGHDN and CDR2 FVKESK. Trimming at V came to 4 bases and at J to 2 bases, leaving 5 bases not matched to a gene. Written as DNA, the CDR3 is TGTGCCAGCAGCCCCCGACAGGGGGGAAACACTGAAGCTTTCTTT. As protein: CASSPRQGGNTEAFF.

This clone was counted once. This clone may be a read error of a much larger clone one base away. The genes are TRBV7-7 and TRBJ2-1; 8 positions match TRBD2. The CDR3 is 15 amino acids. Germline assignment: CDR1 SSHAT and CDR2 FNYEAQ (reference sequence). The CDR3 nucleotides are TGTGCTAGCAGCTTATGGGCGGGGGGCCACAATGAGCAGTTCTTC. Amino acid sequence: CASSLWAGGHNEQFF.

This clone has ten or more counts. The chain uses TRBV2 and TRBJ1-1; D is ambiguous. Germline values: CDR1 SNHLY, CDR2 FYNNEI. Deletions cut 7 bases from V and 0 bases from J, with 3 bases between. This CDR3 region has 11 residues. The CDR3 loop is CASMMNTEAFF. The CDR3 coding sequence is TGTGCCAGCATGATGAACACTGAAGCTTTCTTT.

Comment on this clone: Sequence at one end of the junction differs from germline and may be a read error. The CDR3 is CASTHGTAKYGYTF. CDR3 nucleotide sequence: TGTGCCAGCACCCACGGGACAGCTAAATATGGCTACACCTTC. The chain has TRBV28 and TRBJ1-2; 7 bases agree with TRBD1. Germline CDR1 is MDHEN and CDR2 is SYDVKM. CDR3 length equals 14 residues.

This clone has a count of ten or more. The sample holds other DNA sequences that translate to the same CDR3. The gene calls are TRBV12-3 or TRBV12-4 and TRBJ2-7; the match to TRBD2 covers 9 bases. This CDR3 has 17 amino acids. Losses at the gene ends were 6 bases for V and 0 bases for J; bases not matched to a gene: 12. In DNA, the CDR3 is TGTGCCAGCAGCCCTATTACGACTAGCGGAAGCTCCTACGAGCAGTACTTC. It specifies CASSPITTSGSSYEQYF.

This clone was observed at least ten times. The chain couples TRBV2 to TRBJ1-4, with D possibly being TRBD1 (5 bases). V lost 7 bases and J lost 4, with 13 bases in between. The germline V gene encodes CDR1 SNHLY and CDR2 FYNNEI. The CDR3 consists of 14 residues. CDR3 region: CASTYDRFNEKLFF. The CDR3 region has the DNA TGTGCCAGCACCTATGACAGATTTAATGAAAAACTGTTTTTT. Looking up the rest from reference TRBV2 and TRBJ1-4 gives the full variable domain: EPEVTQTPSHQVTQMGQEVILRCVPISNHLYFYWYRQILGQKVEFLVSFYNNEISEKSEIFDDQFSVERPDGSNFTLKIRSTKLEDSAMYFCASTYDRFNEKLFFGSGTQLSVL.